One and the same sample provided the 18 T cell receptor beta chains below, sequenced in a study of neurological immune-mediated disorders. TCRdb fed the 5' RACE reads into MiXCR, producing one record per CDR3 protein. The sample has approximately 100,000 distinct CDR3 sequences; approximately 3.5% are singletons. The sample consisted of PBMCs. Receptors were obtained from a woman aged 45-65 years with multiple sclerosis.

This clonotype was observed at least ten times. The V and J genes are TRBV12-3 or TRBV12-4 and TRBJ1-5; tentatively, D is TRBD1 (5 bases). The length of the CDR3 is 13 residues. V lost 3 bases, J lost 7 bases, and 10 bases lay in between. The CDR3 reads CASSFREGQPQHF. CDR3 DNA: TGTGCCAGCAGTTTCAGGGAAGGACAGCCCCAGCATTTT.

This clonotype came up many times. The V and J genes are TRBV19 and TRBJ1-2; D may be TRBD1 (5 bases). Germline V gene sequence: CDR1 LNHDA, CDR2 SQIVND (reference sequence). CDR3 size: 17 residues. Trimming stripped 3 bases from V and 2 bases from J, with 19 bases between. For the CDR3, the DNA is TGTGCCAGTAGTATCAGCCGGACAAGGAGACTAAACTATGGCTACACCTTC. Translating it yields CASSISRTRRLNYGYTF.

This clonotype was recorded at least ten times. The chain links TRBV4-1 to TRBJ1-2; no firm D call. Germline lookup yields CDR1 MGHRA and CDR2 YSYEKL. Deletions cut 0 bases from V and 0 bases from J, with 11 bases between. There are 16 residues in the CDR3. CDR3 nucleotide sequence: TGCGCCAGCAGCCAAGACCTGAGGGTACCTAACTATGGCTACACCTTC. Its protein is CASSQDLRVPNYGYTF.

This clonotype was counted many times. This chain links TRBV7-2 with TRBJ1-2; a possible D gene is TRBD1 (5 bases). V lost 5 bases and J lost 2, with 15 bases in between. This CDR3 is built from 15 residues. CDR1 and CDR2 (germline): SGHTA, FQGNSA. In DNA, the CDR3 is TGTGCCAGCAGCCCGCGGGGAGGGGCAAACTATGGCTACACCTTC. It specifies CASSPRGGANYGYTF.

This clonotype came up many times. J is TRBJ2-1 and V is TRBV20-1; TRBD2 matches 7 bases. With V trimmed by 5 bases and J by 7 bases, 14 bases remained unmatched. The CDR3 totals 15 residues. Germline CDR1 is DFQATT and CDR2 is SNEGSKA (reference sequence). CDR3 residues: CSAANPSGNLNEQFF. The CDR3 DNA is TGCAGTGCTGCGAATCCTAGCGGAAACTTAAATGAGCAGTTCTTC.

This clonotype was seen many times. The CDR3, as DNA: TGTGCCAGCAGCTCCTACGGACAGACCTACGAGCAGTACTTC. Its protein is CASSSYGQTYEQYF. The rearrangement joins TRBV7-2 to TRBJ2-7, with D perhaps TRBD1 (6 bases). The CDR3 consists of 14 residues. In germline, CDR1 is SGHTA, CDR2 FQGNSA. The ends were cut back, 4 bases at V and 2 bases at J, with 12 bases in the middle.

This clonotype has at least ten counts. The rearrangement uses TRBV4-1 and TRBJ1-2; TRBD1 might be the D (5 bases). Looked up from germline, CDR1 is MGHRA and CDR2 is YSYEKL. The CDR3 has 15 amino acids. Trimming removed 4 bases from V and 4 bases from J, with 16 bases in between. The CDR3 DNA sequence: TGCGCCAGCAGCCCGAGTCCCGGGACGGTCTATGGCTACACCTTC. Residues: CASSPSPGTVYGYTF.

This clonotype was detected many times. The CDR3: CASSPGHSYEQYF. The CDR3 DNA follows: TGTGCCAGCAGCCCCGGGCACTCCTACGAGCAGTACTTC. The chain recombines TRBV7-9 with TRBJ2-7; the D is unclear. This CDR3 contains 13 residues. Trimming removed 5 bases at V and 0 bases at J, with 8 bases between. From germline, CDR1 is SEHNR and CDR2 FQNEAQ (reference sequence). The complete variable domain, with remaining parts taken from reference TRBV7-9 and TRBJ2-7, reads DTGVSQNPRHKITKRGQNVTFRCDPISEHNRLYWYRQTLGQGPEFLTYFQNEAQLEKSRLLSDRFSAERPKGSFSTLEIQRTEQGDSAMYLCASSPGHSYEQYFGPGTRLTVT.

This clonotype was counted at least ten times. The chain joins TRBV27 to TRBJ1-6, with D possibly being TRBD1 (5 bases). Germline CDR1 and CDR2: MNHEY and SMNVEV (reference sequence). V shed 2 bases and J shed 9 bases, with 11 bases lying between them. This CDR3 is 14 amino acids long. In nucleotides, the CDR3 is TGTGCCAGCAGTTTAAACAGGCGGTTTTCACCCCTCCACTTT. It is translated as CASSLNRRFSPLHF.

This clonotype was seen at least ten times. V and J are TRBV20-1 and TRBJ1-2; 8 bases fit TRBD1. Germline CDR1 is DFQATT and CDR2 is SNEGSKA (reference sequence). The CDR3 covers 13 residues. V shed 1 base and J 3 bases; nucleotides not matched to a gene: 1. CDR3 protein: CSARATGDYGYTF. The DNA for the CDR3 is TGCAGTGCTAGAGCGACAGGGGACTATGGCTACACCTTC.

There are many counts of this clonotype. The genes are TRBV5-1 and TRBJ1-1; 7 bases are shared with TRBD1. CDR1 and CDR2 from the germline V gene are SGHRS and YFSETQ. Unmatched junction bases numbered 5, after V lost 0 bases and J lost 6 bases. The CDR3 extends over 14 amino acids. The CDR3 DNA reads TGCGCCAGCAGCTTGGGCGGGACAGCATCTGAAGCTTTCTTT. It translates to CASSLGGTASEAFF.

The chain recombines TRBV2 with TRBJ2-2, with 7 nucleotides matching TRBD1. Germline CDR1 SNHLY, CDR2 FYNNEI. V trimming: 3 bases; J trimming: 4 bases; junction bases outside the gene matches: 5. The length of the CDR3 is 15 residues. CDR3 sequence: CASSESTGFTGELFF. CDR3 DNA: TGTGCCAGCAGTGAGTCGACAGGGTTCACCGGGGAGCTGTTTTTT.

This clonotype was observed many times. The J gene is TRBJ2-5, the V gene TRBV5-1; D is perhaps TRBD1 (6 bases). CDR1 is SGHRS, CDR2 YFSETQ, per germline. This CDR3 region has 14 residues. Trimming left V 5 bases short and J 0 bases short, with 11 bases between. The CDR3 is CASRRTGNQETQYF. CDR3 DNA sequence: TGCGCCAGCAGGAGAACAGGGAACCAAGAGACCCAGTACTTC.

Many counts were recorded for this clonotype. The chain is built from TRBV11-2 and TRBJ2-1; either TRBD1 or TRBD2 may fit D (5 bases each). Per germline, CDR1 SGHAT and CDR2 FQNNGV. The CDR3 extends over 16 amino acids. Deletions cut 5 bases from V and 4 bases from J, with 18 bases between. The CDR3, as DNA: TGTGCCAGCAGCCCCCGGGGCCGGGGTCTTTACAATGAGCAGTTCTTC. It translates to CASSPRGRGLYNEQFF.

This clonotype was counted many times. V and J are TRBV7-2 and TRBJ2-2; D is undetermined. This CDR3 has 15 residues. Deletions cut 5 bases from V and 1 base from J, with 11 bases between. Germline V gene data show CDR1 as SGHTA and CDR2 as FQGNSA. The CDR3 nucleotides read TGTGCCAGCAGCAAAACTCCAGGGAACACCGGGGAGCTGTTTTTT. Its translation: CASSKTPGNTGELFF. The full variable domain, with the rest looked up from reference TRBV7-2 and TRBJ2-2, is GAGVSQSPSNKVTEKGKDVELRCDPISGHTALYWYRQSLGQGLEFLIYFQGNSAPDKSGLPSDRFSAERTGGSVSTLTIQRTQQEDSAVYLCASSKTPGNTGELFFGEGSRLTVL.

This clonotype was seen repeatedly, ten times or more. The V and J genes are TRBV6-2 or TRBV6-3 and TRBJ2-1; no reliable D call. The CDR3 spans 18 residues. Germline-derived CDR1 and CDR2 are MNHEY and SVGEGT. V was clipped by 5 bases and J by 4 bases, with 24 bases between them. The CDR3 region has the DNA TGTGCCAGCAGTAGCGACCAAGCGCTACGTCACGTTTACAATGAGCAGTTCTTC. As protein: CASSSDQALRHVYNEQFF.

This clonotype was counted many times. The rearrangement joins TRBV5-6 to TRBJ1-3, with a tentative D call TRBD1 (6 bases). This CDR3 has 18 residues. V lost 7 bases, J lost 0 bases, and 23 bases lay in between. The germline V gene encodes CDR1 SGHDT and CDR2 YYEEEE. The CDR3 sequence: CASRSTGTTDLSGNTIYF. In DNA form, the CDR3 reads TGTGCCAGCCGCTCTACCGGGACAACGGACCTCTCTGGAAACACCATATATTTT.

There are many counts of this clonotype. In DNA form, the CDR3 reads TGCGCCAGCAGCTCCGGACAGGGGGCAAGTCAGCCCCAGCATTTT. Translating gives CASSSGQGASQPQHF. V and J are TRBV5-1 and TRBJ1-5, with 11 bases that match TRBD1. V trimming: 3 bases; J trimming: 6 bases; junction bases outside the gene matches: 5. Germline V CDR1 and CDR2: SGHRS, YFSETQ. There are 15 residues in the CDR3.